What follows describes a single T cell receptor beta chain. This is likely an artifact of a read error, given a far larger clone one base away. The sample is drawn from a study of regulatory T cells in long-lasting Graves disease. Combining iRepertoire HTBI primers with Arm-PCR of CDR3 regions, the authors built TCR beta libraries. TCRdb recomputed calls from the multiplex PCR reads with MiXCR, one row per CDR3 protein. The sample holds about 420,000 distinct CDR3 sequences, roughly 15% seen once. Indicated time point: newly diagnosed GD, antithyroid drugs for less than 3 months. There was RNA extracted from PBMCs, and the TCR library was made from it. These data are also associated with another study on T cells in Graves' hyperthyroidism and ophthalmopathy.

This sample comprised peripheral blood mononuclear cells (PBMCs), obtained at new diagnosis, from a patient treated with antithyroid drugs. The receptor comes from a woman aged 18-29 years with Graves disease.

The CDR3 sequence: CASSLVGHALNEQYF. CDR3 sequence (DNA): TGTGCCAGCAGTTTGGTGGGCCACGCCCTCAACGAGCAGTACTTC. The J gene is TRBJ2-3, the V gene TRBV28; no clear D. The J call may be faulty, since TRBJ2-7 better matches the DNA end. The CDR3 has 15 residues. Germline V CDR1 and CDR2: MDHEN, SYDVKM.